Presented here are 6 T cell receptor beta chains from one specimen sequenced in a study of shared T cell receptors in the human thymus. Method: immunoSEQ multiplex PCR; TCRdb's copy keeps in-frame clones and lacks some. The sample has roughly 550,000 clones, more than 75% seen once. The data were also submitted as part of a second study, on human thymus T cells.

The sample taken for sequencing was thymocytes. These receptors were collected from a boy under two years old with a congenital heart defect.

A single count supports this clone. The genes are TRBV27 and TRBJ2-7; 9 bases are shared with TRBD2. The CDR3 covers 16 residues. Germline CDR1 MNHEY, CDR2 SMNVEV (reference sequence). The trim removed 4 bases at V and 0 bases at J, leaving 7 bases unmatched. As DNA, the CDR3 is TGTGCCAGCAGTTCACAGACTAGCGGAAGCTCCTACGAGCAGTACTTC. This translates into CASSSQTSGSSYEQYF.

V and J are TRBV19 and TRBJ2-3; 14 nucleotides align to TRBD2. V was pared by 8 bases and J by 3 bases, with 13 bases of the junction left unmatched. The length of the CDR3 is 18 residues. The germline V gene has CDR1 LNHDA and CDR2 SQIVND (reference sequence). CDR3 loop: CASGAGTSGRVGTDTQYF. The CDR3 nucleotides read TGTGCCAGTGGGGCCGGGACTAGCGGGAGAGTGGGAACAGATACGCAGTATTTT.

This chain uses TRBV5-1 with TRBJ2-7; D remains unclear. Trimming removed 4 bases at V and 0 bases at J, with 8 bases between. The CDR3 extends over 13 amino acids. Germline CDR1 and CDR2: SGHRS and YFSETQ. The CDR3 coding sequence is TGCGCCAGCAGCCAGGATAGCTCCTACGAGCAGTACTTC. Its protein product is CASSQDSSYEQYF.

This chain joins TRBV15 and TRBJ2-5; 8 bases fit TRBD2. The CDR3 is made up of 17 amino acids. After removal of 3 bases from V and 4 bases from J, the junction contained 13 bases not matched to a gene. CDR1 and CDR2 (germline): LNHNV, YYDKDF (reference sequence). The DNA of the CDR3 is TGTGCCACCAGCAGTGCGGGGGAAGCGGGAGCCCTAGAGACCCAGTACTTC. Encoded protein: CATSSAGEAGALETQYF.

V and J are TRBV5-8 and TRBJ1-5; tentative D call: TRBD1 (6 bases). Trimming cost V 3 bases and J 7 bases, with 14 bases left between them. This CDR3 has 14 amino acids. The V gene's germline CDR1 is SGHTS and CDR2 YDEGEE. CDR3: CASSSHRVRQPQHF. DNA of the CDR3: TGTGCCAGCAGCTCCCACAGGGTGAGGCAGCCCCAGCATTTT.

This clone was recorded a few times. The chain uses TRBV5-4 and TRBJ2-7, with 7 positions matching TRBD2. CDR3 length: 15 residues. V shed 4 bases, J shed 0 bases, and the junction held 7 bases outside the gene matches. Germline values: CDR1 SGHNT, CDR2 YYREEE (reference sequence). The CDR3 DNA reads as TGTGCCAGCAGCCCCGGAGAGCGGGGCTCCTACGAGCAGTACTTC. Protein: CASSPGERGSYEQYF.